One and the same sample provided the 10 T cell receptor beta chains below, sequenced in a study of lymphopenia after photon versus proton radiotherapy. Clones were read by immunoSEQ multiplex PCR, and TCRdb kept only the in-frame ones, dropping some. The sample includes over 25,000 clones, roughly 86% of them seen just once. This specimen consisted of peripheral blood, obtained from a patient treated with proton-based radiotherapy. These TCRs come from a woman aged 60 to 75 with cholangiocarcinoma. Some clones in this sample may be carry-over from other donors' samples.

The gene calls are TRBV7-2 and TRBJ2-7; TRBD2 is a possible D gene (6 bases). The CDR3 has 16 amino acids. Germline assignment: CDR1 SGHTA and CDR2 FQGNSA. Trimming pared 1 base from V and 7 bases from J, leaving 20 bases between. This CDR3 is CASSLGGGNILREQYF. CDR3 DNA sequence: TGTGCCAGCAGCTTAGGCGGAGGGAACATATTGAGAGAGCAGTACTTC.

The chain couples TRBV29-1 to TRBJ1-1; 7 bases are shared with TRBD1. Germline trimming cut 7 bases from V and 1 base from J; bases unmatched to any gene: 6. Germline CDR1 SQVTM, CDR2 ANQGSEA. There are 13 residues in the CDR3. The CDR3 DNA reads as TGCAGCGCCACAGGGGCGGGGAACACTGAAGCTTTCTTT. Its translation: CSATGAGNTEAFF.

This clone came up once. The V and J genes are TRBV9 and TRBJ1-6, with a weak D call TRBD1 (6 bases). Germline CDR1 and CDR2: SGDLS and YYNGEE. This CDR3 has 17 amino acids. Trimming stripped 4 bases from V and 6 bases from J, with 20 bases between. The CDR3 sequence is CASSNQGGAGFNSPLHF. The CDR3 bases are TGTGCCAGCAGCAACCAAGGGGGAGCAGGATTTAATTCACCCCTCCACTTT.

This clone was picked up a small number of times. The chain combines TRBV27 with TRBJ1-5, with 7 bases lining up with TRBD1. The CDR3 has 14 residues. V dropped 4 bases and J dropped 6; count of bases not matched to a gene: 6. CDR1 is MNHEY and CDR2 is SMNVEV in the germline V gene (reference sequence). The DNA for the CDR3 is TGTGCCAGCAGTTATGGGCAGGGGGGTCAGCCCCAGCATTTT. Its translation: CASSYGQGGQPQHF.

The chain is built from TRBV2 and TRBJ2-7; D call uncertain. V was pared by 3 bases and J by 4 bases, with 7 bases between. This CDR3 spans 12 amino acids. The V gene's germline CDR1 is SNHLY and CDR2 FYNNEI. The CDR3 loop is CASSDYVYEQYF. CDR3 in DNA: TGTGCCAGCAGTGATTACGTTTACGAGCAGTACTTC.

The CDR3 protein is CASSVEAGGPADTQYF. The CDR3, as DNA: TGTGCCAGCAGCGTAGAGGCGGGAGGTCCCGCAGATACGCAGTATTTT. The chain employs TRBV9 and TRBJ2-3, with 8 bases matching TRBD2. V trimming: 0 bases; J trimming: 4 bases; junction bases outside the gene matches: 7. The CDR3 loop spans 16 amino acids. CDR1 is SGDLS and CDR2 is YYNGEE in the germline V gene.

The CDR3 nucleotides are TGTGCCAGCAGTGAAGCGCAGGGCCAATTTTTCGAAAAACTGTTTTTT. Residues: CASSEAQGQFFEKLFF. The V gene is TRBV6-1, the J gene TRBJ1-4; D is perhaps TRBD1 (5 bases). This CDR3 is 16 amino acids long. Germline CDR1 and CDR2: MNHNS and SASEGT. V was shortened by 0 bases and J by 8 bases, with 16 bases between the two germline ends.

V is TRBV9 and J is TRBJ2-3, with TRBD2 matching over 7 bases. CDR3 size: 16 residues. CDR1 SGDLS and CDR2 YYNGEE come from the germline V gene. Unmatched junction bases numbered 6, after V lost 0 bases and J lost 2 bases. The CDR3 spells CASSVGSSGYTDTQYF. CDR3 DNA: TGTGCCAGCAGCGTAGGCTCTAGCGGTTACACAGATACGCAGTATTTT.

The CDR3 DNA follows: TGTGCCAGCTCAGCTACAGGGGGCGCTTCGACTAATGAAAAACTGTTTTTT. It is translated as CASSATGGASTNEKLFF. The genes are TRBV18 and TRBJ1-4; the match to TRBD1 covers 9 bases. This CDR3 contains 17 residues. V dropped 5 bases and J dropped 2; count of bases not matched to a gene: 9. Germline CDR1 and CDR2: KGHSH and LQKENI.

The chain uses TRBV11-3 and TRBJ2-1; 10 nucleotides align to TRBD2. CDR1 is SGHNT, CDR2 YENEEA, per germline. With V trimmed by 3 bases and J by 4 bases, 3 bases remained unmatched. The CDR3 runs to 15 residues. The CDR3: CASSFSGGNYNEQFF. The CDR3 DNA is TGTGCCAGCAGCTTTAGCGGGGGGAATTACAATGAGCAGTTCTTC.